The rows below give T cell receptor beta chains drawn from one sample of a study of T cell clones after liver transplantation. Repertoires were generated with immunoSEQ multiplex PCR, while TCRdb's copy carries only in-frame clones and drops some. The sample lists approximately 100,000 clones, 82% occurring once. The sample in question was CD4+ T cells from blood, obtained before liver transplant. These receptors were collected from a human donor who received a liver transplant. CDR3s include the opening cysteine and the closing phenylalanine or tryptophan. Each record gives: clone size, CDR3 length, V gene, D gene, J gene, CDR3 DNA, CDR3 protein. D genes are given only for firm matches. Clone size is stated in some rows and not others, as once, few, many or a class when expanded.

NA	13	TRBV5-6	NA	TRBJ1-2	TGTGCCAGCAGCTTGGAGCAGGTCTATGGCTACACCTTC	CASSLEQVYGYTF
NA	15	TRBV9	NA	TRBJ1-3	TGTGCCAGCAGCGCAACCCCCGGAGGTGGAAACACCATATATTTT	CASSATPGGGNTIYF
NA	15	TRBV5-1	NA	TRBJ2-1	TGCGCCAGCAGCCTGACAAATTCTGCCTACAATGAGCAGTTCTTC	CASSLTNSAYNEQFF
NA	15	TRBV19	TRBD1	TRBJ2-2	TGTGCCAGTAGTCCCCGGACAGGGGTGGCCGGGGAGCTGTTTTTT	CASSPRTGVAGELFF
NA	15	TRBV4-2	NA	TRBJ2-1	TGTGCCAGCAGCCAACTAGGGAGCTCCTACAATGAGCAGTTCTTC	CASSQLGSSYNEQFF
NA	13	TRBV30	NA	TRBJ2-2	TGTGCCTGGAGAGCAGGAAACCGCGGGGAGCTGTTTTTT	CAWRAGNRGELFF
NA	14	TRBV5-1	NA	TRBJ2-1	TGCGCCAGCAGCTCTAGGGTCCAGCGGGATGAGCAGTTCTTC	CASSSRVQRDEQFF
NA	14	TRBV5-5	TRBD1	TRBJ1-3	TGTGCCAGCAGCTGGACAGGGGTGGGAAACACCATATATTTT	CASSWTGVGNTIYF
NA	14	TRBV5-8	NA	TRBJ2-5	TGTGCCAGCAGGGGACGGGGGTCGGGAGAGACCCAGTACTTC	CASRGRGSGETQYF
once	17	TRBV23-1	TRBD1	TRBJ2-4	TGCGCCAGCAGTCAATCGCCGAGGACAGGGCGCAAAAACATTCAGTACTTC	CASSQSPRTGRKNIQYF
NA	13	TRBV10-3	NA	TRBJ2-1	TGTGCCATCAGTGAGCTGTCTGCGGATGAGCAGTTCTTC	CAISELSADEQFF
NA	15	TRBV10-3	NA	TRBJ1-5	TGTGCCATCAGTGACAGCACAGCACCCAATCAGCCCCAGCATTTT	CAISDSTAPNQPQHF
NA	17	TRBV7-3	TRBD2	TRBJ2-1	TGTGCCAGCAGCCCTACGCTCCTTAGCGGGAGAGGCAATGAGCAGTTCTTC	CASSPTLLSGRGNEQFF
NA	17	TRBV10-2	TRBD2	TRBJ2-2	TGCGCCAGCTCTGGACTAGCGGGAGGGTTTATCGCCGGGGAGCTGTTTTTT	CASSGLAGGFIAGELFF
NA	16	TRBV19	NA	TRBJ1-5	TGTGCCAGTAGTATTGACCGGACCCGAGGCAATCAGCCCCAGCATTTT	CASSIDRTRGNQPQHF
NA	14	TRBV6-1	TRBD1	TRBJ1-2	TGTGCCAGCAGTGAAGGAGGGACAGTTGTGGGCTACACCTTC	CASSEGGTVVGYTF
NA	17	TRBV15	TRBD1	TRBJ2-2	TGTGCCACCAGCAGAGATTGGGGTGCAGGGGGAGCCGGGGAGCTGTTTTTT	CATSRDWGAGGAGELFF
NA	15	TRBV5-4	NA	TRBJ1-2	TGTGCCAGCAGCTTGGGGGGAGGGGCCACGGATGGCTACACCTTC	CASSLGGGATDGYTF
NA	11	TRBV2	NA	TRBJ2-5	TGTGCCAGCAGTGAAATGGAGACCCAGTACTTC	CASSEMETQYF
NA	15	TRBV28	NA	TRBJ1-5	TGTGCCAGCAGGATGACACACACGGCTAATCAGCCCCAGCATTTT	CASRMTHTANQPQHF
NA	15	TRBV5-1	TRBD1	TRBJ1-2	TGCGCCAGCAGATCCGGGACAGGGCAGAACTATGGCTACACCTTC	CASRSGTGQNYGYTF
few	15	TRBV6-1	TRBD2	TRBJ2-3	TGTGCCAGCAGGAGGGTAGCGGGAGGGACAGATACGCAGTATTTT	CASRRVAGGTDTQYF
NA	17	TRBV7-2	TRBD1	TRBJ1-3	TGTGCCAGCAGCCCCTGGACAGGGGGCCTCTTCGTAAACACCATATATTTT	CASSPWTGGLFVNTIYF
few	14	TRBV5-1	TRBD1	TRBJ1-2	TGCGCCAGCAGCCCTGCTCGACAGGGTGATGGCTACACCTTC	CASSPARQGDGYTF
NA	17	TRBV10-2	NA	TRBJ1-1	TGCGCCAGCAGTGAGAGCGGCAGGGGACTCATGAACACTGAAGCTTTCTTT	CASSESGRGLMNTEAFF
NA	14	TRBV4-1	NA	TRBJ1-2	TGCGCCAGCAGCCAAGAGGGCAGCCCCTATGGCTACACCTTC	CASSQEGSPYGYTF
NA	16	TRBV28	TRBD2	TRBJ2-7	TGTGCCAGCAGACTGGGACTAGCGGGAGTCTCCTACGAGCAGTACTTC	CASRLGLAGVSYEQYF
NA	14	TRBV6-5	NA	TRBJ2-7	TGTGCCAGCAGTTTCCAGGGATCCTCCTACGAGCAGTACTTC	CASSFQGSSYEQYF
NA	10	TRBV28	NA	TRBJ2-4	TGTGCCATCGGTTTTGGCATTCAGTACTTC	CAIGFGIQYF
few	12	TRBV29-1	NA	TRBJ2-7	TGCAGCGTTGGTAGGAGCCCCTACGAGCAGTACTTC	CSVGRSPYEQYF
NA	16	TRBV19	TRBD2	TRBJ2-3	TGTGCCAGTAGTAAACCGACTAGCGGGAGAGGAGATACGCAGTATTTT	CASSKPTSGRGDTQYF
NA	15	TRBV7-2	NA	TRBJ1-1	TGTGCCAGCAGCTCAGATGGTCGGGAGAACACTGAAGCTTTCTTT	CASSSDGRENTEAFF
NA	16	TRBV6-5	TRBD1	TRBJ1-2	TGTGCCAGCAGTTACTCCTCGGTTGGGACAGGCACAGGCTACACCTTC	CASSYSSVGTGTGYTF
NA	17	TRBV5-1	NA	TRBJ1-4	TGCGCCAGCAGCTTGACAGTCTCATCCGCAACTAATGAAAAACTGTTTTTT	CASSLTVSSATNEKLFF
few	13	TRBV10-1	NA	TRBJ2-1	TGCGCCAGCAGTGCACTTGGCCGGAATGAGCAGTTCTTC	CASSALGRNEQFF
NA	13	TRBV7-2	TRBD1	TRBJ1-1	TGTGCCAGCAGCAGACAGGGATTTACTGAAGCTTTCTTT	CASSRQGFTEAFF
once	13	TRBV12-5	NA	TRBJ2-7	TGTGCTAGTGGCTCACCTCGGGAGTACGAGCAGTACTTC	CASGSPREYEQYF
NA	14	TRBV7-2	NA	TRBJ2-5	TGTGCCAGCAGCTATGGACGTTTAGAAGAGACCCAGTACTTC	CASSYGRLEETQYF
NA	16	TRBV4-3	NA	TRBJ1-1	TGCGCCAGCAGTACCGGGACGGCTTTGGTGAACACTGAAGCTTTCTTT	CASSTGTALVNTEAFF
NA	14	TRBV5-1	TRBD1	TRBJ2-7	TGCGCCAGCAGCTTGACAGGGGTGTCCTACGAGCAGTACTTC	CASSLTGVSYEQYF
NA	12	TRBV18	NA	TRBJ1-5	TGTGCCAGCTCACCAGAATTCCAGCCCCAGCATTTT	CASSPEFQPQHF
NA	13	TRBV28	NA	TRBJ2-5	TGTGCCAGCAGTGGGGACTCGAAAGAGACCCAGTACTTC	CASSGDSKETQYF
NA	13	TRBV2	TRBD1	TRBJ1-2	TGTGCCAGCGACCAGCAGGGGGGTTATGGCTACACCTTC	CASDQQGGYGYTF
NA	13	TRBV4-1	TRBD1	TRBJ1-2	TGCGCCAGCAGCCAGCGACAGGGCTATGGCTACACCTTC	CASSQRQGYGYTF
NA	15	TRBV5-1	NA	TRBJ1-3	TGCGCCAGCAGCTTGGGACCCCCCAATGGAAACACCATATATTTT	CASSLGPPNGNTIYF
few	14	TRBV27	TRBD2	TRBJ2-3	TGTGCCAGCAGTTTAACTAGCGGCACAGATACGCAGTATTTT	CASSLTSGTDTQYF
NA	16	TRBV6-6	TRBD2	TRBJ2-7	TGTGCCAGCAGTTTTTGGACTAGCGGGAAGTCCTACGAGCAGTACTTC	CASSFWTSGKSYEQYF
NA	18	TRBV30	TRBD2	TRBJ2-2	TGTGCCTGGTTGGGGACCCACTTAGCGGGAGGAGGCACCGGGGAGCTGTTTTTT	CAWLGTHLAGGGTGELFF
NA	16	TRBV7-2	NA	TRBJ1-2	TGTGCCAGCAGCGTCCGTTCGGGGGGAGCTAACTATGGCTACACCTTC	CASSVRSGGANYGYTF
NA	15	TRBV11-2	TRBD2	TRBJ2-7	TGTGCCAGCAGCTCCGGACTAGCGGGAGGGTTCGAGCAGTACTTC	CASSSGLAGGFEQYF